The 21 T cell receptor beta chains below come from one sample, sequenced in a study of blood T cell repertoires in COVID-19. The protocol was immunoSEQ multiplex PCR, while the TCRdb copy is restricted to in-frame clones and leaves out a portion. Of around 220,000 clones in the sample, 86% are singletons; the top ten hold roughly 2%. The sequencing input was peripheral blood. These receptors originate from a woman between 50 and 59 years old with acute or convalescent COVID-19.

This clone was observed a single time. The chain is built from TRBV20-1 and TRBJ2-7, with D unresolved. Germline values: CDR1 DFQATT, CDR2 SNEGSKA (reference sequence). The CDR3 totals 11 residues. V was trimmed by 3 bases and J by 4 bases, leaving 7 bases between them. CDR3 DNA sequence: TGCAGTGCTAGCAAGGAGTACGAGCAGTACTTC. Encoded protein: CSASKEYEQYF.

J is TRBJ1-4 and V is TRBV6-6; a weak D match, TRBD1 (5 bases). Germline V gives CDR1 MNHNY, CDR2 SVGAGI (reference sequence). This CDR3 region has 14 residues. Trimming left V 1 base short and J 7 bases short, with 10 bases between. The CDR3 DNA is TGTGCCAGCAGTTACTACGGAAGGGGTGAAAAACTGTTTTTT. Its protein is CASSYYGRGEKLFF.

The rearrangement links TRBV7-6 to TRBJ2-7; the match to TRBD1 covers 7 bases. CDR1 is SGHVS, CDR2 FNYEAQ, per germline. The CDR3 loop spans 11 amino acids. The V segment lost 8 bases and the J segment 4 bases; nucleotides outside the gene matches: 2. The CDR3 DNA sequence: TGTGCCAGCGGCAGGGGGTACGAGCAGTACTTC. This translates into CASGRGYEQYF.

The DNA for the CDR3 is TGTGCCAGCAGCCAAGATAGGCAGGGGGCGAAAGAGCAGTACTTC. Protein: CASSQDRQGAKEQYF. V and J are TRBV4-2 and TRBJ2-7; 8 bases map to TRBD1. In germline, CDR1 is LGHNA, CDR2 YNFKEQ. The V gene end was trimmed by 0 bases and the J gene end by 7 bases; junction bases not matched to a gene: 8. This CDR3 is built from 15 residues.

J is TRBJ2-7 and V is TRBV2; 8 positions match TRBD2. CDR1 and CDR2 from the germline V gene are SNHLY and FYNNEI. The CDR3 length is 13 residues. V lost 7 bases to trimming and J lost 4 bases; unmatched junction nucleotides: 6. The CDR3 is CASIGGDRYEQYF. CDR3 nucleotides: TGTGCCAGCATCGGGGGGGACCGGTACGAGCAGTACTTC.

The rearrangement links TRBV7-3 to TRBJ2-3, with D maybe TRBD2 (7 bases). CDR3 length: 16 residues. Germline assignment: CDR1 SGHTA and CDR2 FQGTGA. V lost 2 bases and J 4 bases, leaving 16 bases between the germline ends. The CDR3 sequence is CASSLDVGGLSDTQYF. The CDR3 DNA sequence: TGTGCCAGCAGCTTAGATGTGGGGGGGCTTTCAGATACGCAGTATTTT.

The chain links TRBV15 to TRBJ1-2; 9 nucleotides agree with TRBD1. Looked up from germline, CDR1 is LNHNV and CDR2 is YYDKDF (reference sequence). Trimming took 1 base from V and 3 from J; bases not matched to a gene: 0. The CDR3 runs to 14 residues. The CDR3: CATSRGTGDYGYTF. For the CDR3, the DNA is TGTGCCACCAGCAGAGGGACAGGGGACTATGGCTACACCTTC.

J is TRBJ2-3 and V is TRBV5-6; D is possibly TRBD2 (6 bases). V lost 2 bases and J 1 base, leaving 11 bases between the germline ends. The germline V gene has CDR1 SGHDT and CDR2 YYEEEE. The CDR3 totals 15 residues. This CDR3 is CASSLGAGRTDTQYF. CDR3 DNA sequence: TGTGCCAGCAGCTTAGGTGCGGGGCGCACAGATACGCAGTATTTT.

The chain joins TRBV7-2 to TRBJ1-2; no definite D call. CDR3 length: 15 amino acids. CDR1 SGHTA and CDR2 FQGNSA come from the germline V gene. Trimming pared 1 base from V and 2 bases from J, leaving 11 bases between. Written as DNA, the CDR3 is TGTGCCAGCAGCTTAGACCGGGGTTCGAACTATGGCTACACCTTC. Amino acid sequence: CASSLDRGSNYGYTF. Full variable domain (rest looked up from reference TRBV7-2 and TRBJ1-2): GAGVSQSPSNKVTEKGKDVELRCDPISGHTALYWYRQSLGQGLEFLIYFQGNSAPDKSGLPSDRFSAERTGGSVSTLTIQRTQQEDSAVYLCASSLDRGSNYGYTFGSGTRLTVV.

This clone was seen just once. The V and J genes are TRBV9 and TRBJ1-1; 9 positions match TRBD1. This CDR3 comprises 14 residues. From germline, CDR1 is SGDLS and CDR2 YYNGEE. The junction had 3 bases not matched to a gene; V was cut back by 5 bases and J by 1 base. CDR3 bases: TGTGCCAGCAGGGCGGGACAGGGGAACACTGAAGCTTTCTTT. It is translated as CASRAGQGNTEAFF.

The rearrangement joins TRBV12-5 to TRBJ1-4, with 9 bases matching TRBD1. CDR1 and CDR2 from the germline V gene are LGHNT and FRNRAP. After removal of 4 bases from V and 7 bases from J, the junction contained 10 bases not matched to a gene. CDR3 length: 16 amino acids. The CDR3 nucleotides read TGTGCTAGTGGTTCGACCTTGGACAGGGGCGGTGAAAAACTGTTTTTT. Translated, it gives CASGSTLDRGGEKLFF.

J is TRBJ2-3 and V is TRBV10-3, with 7 bases identical to TRBD2. V dropped 6 bases and J dropped 0; count of bases not matched to a gene: 3. The germline CDR1 and CDR2 sequences are ENHRY and SYGVKD. The CDR3 length is 14 residues. CDR3 sequence (DNA): TGTGCCATCAGGGGTAGCGGGAGCACAGATACGCAGTATTTT. Translating gives CAIRGSGSTDTQYF.

The chain couples TRBV29-1 to TRBJ2-1; D may be TRBD2 (5 bases). The CDR3 contains 15 residues. Trimming cost V 2 bases and J 6 bases, with 17 bases left between them. The germline V gene encodes CDR1 SQVTM and CDR2 ANQGSEA. The CDR3 protein is CSVEKKDSSANEQFF. DNA of the CDR3: TGCAGCGTTGAAAAGAAGGACTCTTCGGCCAATGAGCAGTTCTTC.

The genes are TRBV3-1 (or the pseudogene TRBV3-2) and TRBJ2-5, with TRBD1 matching over 12 bases. Germline V gene lookup returns CDR1 LGHDT and CDR2 YNNKEL (reference sequence). CDR3 length equals 15 residues. V trimming: 5 bases; J trimming: 4 bases; junction bases outside the gene matches: 5. CDR3 coding DNA: TGTGCCAGCAGCAATAGGGACAGGGGGCGAGAGACCCAGTACTTC. Translation gives CASSNRDRGRETQYF.

V usage is TRBV27 and J usage is TRBJ2-6; 7 positions agree with TRBD1. Per the germline V gene, CDR1 is MNHEY and CDR2 is SMNVEV (reference sequence). The CDR3 is made up of 19 amino acids. V dropped 5 bases and J dropped 0; count of bases not matched to a gene: 13. The CDR3 DNA sequence: TGTGCCAGCAGTCCAAAGGGACAGATGTCCTACTCTGGGGCCAACGTCCTGACTTTC. This gives the protein CASSPKGQMSYSGANVLTF.

J is TRBJ2-7 and V is TRBV10-3; the match to TRBD1 covers 8 bases. After removal of 0 bases from V and 3 bases from J, the junction contained 4 bases not matched to a gene. The germline gives CDR1 ENHRY, CDR2 SYGVKD. The CDR3 contains 15 residues. The CDR3 here is CAISESGQANYEQYF. The CDR3 nucleotides read TGTGCCATCAGTGAGTCGGGACAGGCAAACTACGAGCAGTACTTC.

V and J are TRBV27 and TRBJ1-5; a weak D match, TRBD1 (5 bases). CDR1 is MNHEY and CDR2 is SMNVEV in the germline V gene (reference sequence). Trimming removed 7 bases at V and 7 bases at J, with 11 bases between. The CDR3 runs 12 residues. The CDR3, as DNA: TGTGCCAGCACAAGGGGCAGCCAGCCCCAGCATTTT. Its translation: CASTRGSQPQHF.

This clone has a single count. The chain uses TRBV29-1 and TRBJ2-4, with 7 bases that match TRBD1. The germline gives CDR1 SQVTM, CDR2 ANQGSEA. With V trimmed by 3 bases and J by 1 base, 0 bases remained unmatched. The CDR3 covers 13 residues. CDR3 nucleotide sequence: TGCAGCGTTGAGACAGGGGCCAAAAACATTCAGTACTTC. Translated: CSVETGAKNIQYF.

J is TRBJ1-3 and V is TRBV19; 7 bases align to TRBD1. The V gene's germline CDR1 is LNHDA and CDR2 SQIVND (reference sequence). V lost 7 bases and J lost 1; bases outside the gene matches: 7. The CDR3 contains 15 residues. DNA of the CDR3: TGTGCCAGTACCCTAGACAGGGCGTCTGGAAACACCATATATTTT. This gives the protein CASTLDRASGNTIYF.

V is TRBV7-9 and J is TRBJ2-7; 8 positions match TRBD2. V lost 7 bases to trimming and J lost 0 bases; unmatched junction nucleotides: 2. CDR1 and CDR2 from the germline V gene are SEHNR and FQNEAQ (reference sequence). This CDR3 contains 13 residues. In nucleotides, the CDR3 is TGTGCCAGCAACCGGGGGGGCTCCTACGAGCAGTACTTC. Translated, it gives CASNRGGSYEQYF. Combining the CDR3 with reference TRBV7-9 and TRBJ2-7 gives the whole variable domain DTGVSQNPRHKITKRGQNVTFRCDPISEHNRLYWYRQTLGQGPEFLTYFQNEAQLEKSRLLSDRFSAERPKGSFSTLEIQRTEQGDSAMYLCASNRGGSYEQYFGPGTRLTVT.

V is TRBV6-2 or TRBV6-3 and J is TRBJ1-5; possibly TRBD1 for D (6 bases). This CDR3 contains 14 residues. CDR1 MNHEY and CDR2 SVGEGT come from the germline V gene. V was clipped by 2 bases and J by 6 bases, with 11 bases between them. The CDR3 DNA reads TGTGCCAGCAGTTACGGGGGAGGGGGTCAGCCCCAGCATTTT. Translating it yields CASSYGGGGQPQHF.